The 23 T cell receptor beta chains below come from one sample, sequenced in a study of OX40 agonist ivuxolimab in advanced cancers. Sequencing used immunoSEQ multiplex PCR; TCRdb keeps in-frame clones, though not all of them. The sample records some 86,000 clones, about 85% being singletons. The specimen comprised CD4+ or CD8+ T cells sorted from blood, sampled in a trial of the OX40 agonist ivuxolimab. The receptors shown here come from an adult with an advanced solid tumor such as melanoma, head and neck, liver or kidney cancer.

The V and J genes are TRBV4-3 and TRBJ1-4; D call uncertain. CDR3 length: 15 amino acids. The germline gives CDR1 LGHNA, CDR2 YSLEER. V lost 4 bases and J 8 bases, leaving 17 bases between the germline ends. The CDR3: CASSPRYLGGEKLFF. The CDR3 coding sequence is TGCGCCAGCAGCCCCCGATACTTAGGTGGGGAAAAACTGTTTTTT.

This chain uses TRBV6-1 with TRBJ2-3; 8 nucleotides line up with TRBD2. Germline V lookup: CDR1 MNHNS, CDR2 SASEGT. This CDR3 spans 14 amino acids. The trim removed 10 bases at V and 1 base at J, leaving 7 bases unmatched. The CDR3 loop is CATETSAGTDTQYF. The CDR3 nucleotides read TGTGCCACCGAGACTAGCGCAGGCACAGATACGCAGTATTTT.

This chain connects TRBV5-1 to TRBJ1-2, with a possible D match to TRBD1 (6 bases). V was cut by 0 bases and J by 5 bases, with 11 bases left in between. The germline gives CDR1 SGHRS, CDR2 YFSETQ. The CDR3 contains 14 residues. The CDR3 coding sequence is TGCGCCAGCAGCTTGGCCAAACAGGGTTATGGCTACACCTTC. Its protein is CASSLAKQGYGYTF.

The J gene is TRBJ2-3, the V gene TRBV2; 12 positions agree with TRBD2. CDR1 SNHLY and CDR2 FYNNEI come from the germline V gene. The junction had 3 bases not matched to a gene; V was cut back by 3 bases and J by 2 bases. The CDR3 covers 16 residues. The CDR3 sequence: CASSERLAGDTDTQYF. The CDR3, as DNA: TGTGCCAGCAGTGAGAGACTAGCGGGGGACACAGATACGCAGTATTTT.

This clone was seen once. This chain joins TRBV2 and TRBJ2-1; TRBD1 is a possible D gene (6 bases). The length of the CDR3 is 15 residues. Germline V gene data show CDR1 as SNHLY and CDR2 as FYNNEI. V was trimmed by 2 bases and J by 5 bases, leaving 13 bases between them. Here the CDR3 reads CASSEWGRSNNEQFF. CDR3 bases: TGTGCCAGCAGTGAATGGGGGCGGTCAAACAATGAGCAGTTCTTC.

V and J are TRBV5-6 and TRBJ2-7, with 10 nucleotides matching TRBD1. CDR1 and CDR2 (germline): SGHDT, YYEEEE. The trim removed 1 base at V and 3 bases at J, leaving 4 bases unmatched. This CDR3 comprises 15 residues. The CDR3 sequence: CASSLSGQGIYEQYF. The CDR3, as DNA: TGTGCCAGCAGCTTGTCGGGACAGGGGATCTACGAGCAGTACTTC.

Note on this clone: A junction boundary mismatches the germline segment, possibly from a read error. In DNA form, the CDR3 reads TGTGCCAGCATTGAAGCCGGGACCCTAAATAATTCACCCCTCCACTTT. Translating gives CASIEAGTLNNSPLHF. The J gene is TRBJ1-6, the V gene TRBV6-1; tentative D call: TRBD1 (5 bases). This CDR3 is built from 16 residues. Per germline, CDR1 MNHNS and CDR2 SASEGT.

CDR3 in DNA: TGTGCCAGCAAGCGAGCGGGAGGCGATACGCAGTATTTT. Translated: CASKRAGGDTQYF. The chain carries TRBV2 and TRBJ2-3; 9 bases align to TRBD2. The CDR3 consists of 13 residues. Germline V gene lookup returns CDR1 SNHLY and CDR2 FYNNEI. V was clipped by 7 bases and J by 6 bases; unmatched bases: 5. The full variable domain, its missing parts supplied by reference TRBV2 and TRBJ2-3, is EPEVTQTPSHQVTQMGQEVILRCVPISNHLYFYWYRQILGQKVEFLVSFYNNEISEKSEIFDDQFSVERPDGSNFTLKIRSTKLEDSAMYFCASKRAGGDTQYFGPGTRLTVL.

The chain carries TRBV11-1 and TRBJ2-7; D is possibly TRBD1 or TRBD2 (6 bases each). V lost 7 bases, J lost 0 bases, and 16 bases lay in between. Germline V lookup: CDR1 SGHAT, CDR2 FQDESV (reference sequence). The CDR3 length is 15 residues. CDR3 coding DNA: TGTGCCAGCAACGCGCCGGGGGCCCCCTCCTACGAGCAGTACTTC. Its protein is CASNAPGAPSYEQYF. Combining the CDR3 with reference TRBV11-1 and TRBJ2-7 gives the whole variable domain EAEVAQSPRYKITEKSQAVAFWCDPISGHATLYWYRQILGQGPELLVQFQDESVVDDSQLPKDRFSAERLKGVDSTLKIQPAELGDSAMYLCASNAPGAPSYEQYFGPGTRLTVT.

This clone was counted at least ten times. This chain links TRBV21-1 with TRBJ1-4. TRBV21-1 is a known pseudogene. There are 14 residues in the CDR3. In DNA, the CDR3 is TGTGCCAGATTCCAGGGACGGTTTAATGAAAAACTGTTTTTT. Encoded protein: CARFQGRFNEKLFF.

This chain links TRBV7-2 with TRBJ2-1; D is possibly TRBD1 (6 bases). The V gene's germline CDR1 is SGHTA and CDR2 FQGNSA. The CDR3 totals 13 residues. Trimming took off 5 bases at V and 4 bases at J, with 9 bases between the two ends. The CDR3 loop is CASSTQGYNEQFF. The CDR3 nucleotides are TGTGCCAGCAGCACACAGGGATACAATGAGCAGTTCTTC.

The V call is TRBV7-9, the J call TRBJ2-3; 16 bases match TRBD2. The CDR3 consists of 16 residues. Looked up from germline, CDR1 is SEHNR and CDR2 is FQNEAQ (reference sequence). V lost 5 bases and J lost 5; bases outside the gene matches: 4. The CDR3 loop reads CASSRGLAGGGDTQYF. As DNA, the CDR3 is TGTGCCAGCAGCCGGGGACTAGCGGGAGGGGGAGATACGCAGTATTTT. Looking up the rest from reference TRBV7-9 and TRBJ2-3 gives the full variable domain: DTGVSQNPRHKITKRGQNVTFRCDPISEHNRLYWYRQTLGQGPEFLTYFQNEAQLEKSRLLSDRFSAERPKGSFSTLEIQRTEQGDSAMYLCASSRGLAGGGDTQYFGPGTRLTVL.

This chain uses TRBV18 with TRBJ1-2; TRBD1 matches 8 bases. CDR1 is KGHSH, CDR2 LQKENI, per germline. The CDR3 sequence is 15 residues long. V was pared by 3 bases and J by 4 bases, with 7 bases of the junction left unmatched. Here the CDR3 reads CASSPSQGAGYGYTF. DNA of the CDR3: TGTGCCAGCTCACCTTCCCAGGGGGCAGGCTATGGCTACACCTTC. Full variable domain (remainder filled in from reference TRBV18 and TRBJ1-2): NAGVMQNPRHLVRRRGQEARLRCSPMKGHSHVYWYRQLPEEGLKFMVYLQKENIIDESGMPKERFSAEFPKEGPSILRIQQVVRGDSAAYFCASSPSQGAGYGYTFGSGTRLTVV.

This chain connects TRBV2 to TRBJ2-5; the match to TRBD2 covers 9 bases. The end of the DNA aligns better with TRBJ2-7, so the J call may be wrong. The CDR3 length is 14 residues. The germline CDR1 and CDR2 sequences are SNHLY and FYNNEI. In DNA form, the CDR3 reads TGTGCCAGCAACCGACTAGCGGATAACTACGAGCAGTACTTC. It is translated as CASNRLADNYEQYF.

The V call is TRBV4-3, the J call TRBJ2-3; no definite D call. Germline-derived CDR1 and CDR2 are LGHNA and YSLEER. Trimming left V 3 bases short and J 6 bases short, with 10 bases between. The CDR3 is 13 residues long. The CDR3 is CASSHGLSDTQYF. The CDR3 coding sequence is TGCGCCAGCAGCCACGGATTGTCGGATACGCAGTATTTT.

This clone was counted once. The V and J genes are TRBV7-9 and TRBJ2-3, with D unclear. The V end lost 5 bases, the J end lost 4 bases, and 10 bases lay between the germline ends. Germline-derived CDR1 and CDR2 are SEHNR and FQNEAQ (reference sequence). The CDR3 has 13 residues. The CDR3 bases are TGTGCCAGCAGCCCCAAAGGGCCAGATACGCAGTATTTT. Protein sequence: CASSPKGPDTQYF.

J is TRBJ2-1 and V is TRBV27; the match to TRBD2 covers 7 bases. Trimming at V came to 6 bases and at J to 0 bases, leaving 5 bases not matched to a gene. The CDR3 length is 15 residues. From germline, CDR1 is MNHEY and CDR2 SMNVEV (reference sequence). The CDR3: CASRAGGSSYNEQFF. DNA for the CDR3: TGTGCCAGCAGGGCCGGCGGGAGCTCCTACAATGAGCAGTTCTTC.

This clone was recorded a few times. The chain joins TRBV2 to TRBJ2-7; D remains unclear. V was clipped by 3 bases and J by 1 base, with 4 bases between them. The V gene's germline CDR1 is SNHLY and CDR2 FYNNEI. The CDR3 is 12 residues long. The CDR3 sequence is CASSEGSYEQYF. The CDR3 DNA reads as TGTGCCAGCAGTGAGGGGTCCTACGAGCAGTACTTC.

V gene TRBV30 combines with J gene TRBJ2-1, with 8 bases aligning to TRBD2. Germline trimming cut 5 bases from V and 4 bases from J; bases unmatched to any gene: 10. CDR1 is GTSNPN and CDR2 is SVGIG in the germline V gene (reference sequence). The CDR3 is 15 amino acids. CDR3 sequence (DNA): TGTGCCTGGGAAGCGGGCGGGAGGCGGTACAATGAGCAGTTCTTC. Amino acid sequence: CAWEAGGRRYNEQFF.

V gene TRBV19 combines with J gene TRBJ1-5; D unclear. The CDR3 sequence is 14 residues long. Germline V lookup: CDR1 LNHDA, CDR2 SQIVND (reference sequence). Trimming pared 0 bases from V and 7 bases from J, leaving 10 bases between. The CDR3 nucleotides read TGTGCCAGTAGTATAGACCTGGCCGGACAGCCCCAGCATTTT. The encoded protein is CASSIDLAGQPQHF.

The chain recombines TRBV11-3 with TRBJ2-3; D may be TRBD1 (5 bases). The CDR3 spans 14 residues. V was pared by 4 bases and J by 4 bases, with 12 bases between. Germline V CDR1 and CDR2: SGHNT, YENEEA. The CDR3 is CASSSVRDSDTQYF. CDR3 bases: TGTGCCAGCAGCTCGGTCAGGGATTCAGATACGCAGTATTTT.

A single count supports this clone. The V and J genes are TRBV4-3 and TRBJ2-5; maybe TRBD2 (5 bases). Deletions cut 0 bases from V and 6 bases from J, with 14 bases between. There are 15 residues in the CDR3. Germline assignment: CDR1 LGHNA and CDR2 YSLEER. The CDR3 region is CASSQDRGPHQTQYF. The CDR3 DNA reads as TGCGCCAGCAGCCAAGATCGGGGTCCCCATCAGACCCAGTACTTC.

This chain connects TRBV5-1 to TRBJ2-7, with 10 positions matching TRBD2. The CDR3 is 18 residues long. The J segment lost 1 base and the V segment lost 4 bases, leaving 14 bases of the junction unmatched. Germline lookup yields CDR1 SGHRS and CDR2 YFSETQ. This chain's CDR3 is CASSLAPASGSGSYEQYF. The CDR3, as DNA: TGCGCCAGCAGCCTGGCCCCGGCTAGCGGGAGTGGGTCCTACGAGCAGTACTTC. Using reference TRBV5-1 and TRBJ2-7 for the parts outside the CDR3, the full variable domain is KAGVTQTPRYLIKTRGQQVTLSCSPISGHRSVSWYQQTPGQGLQFLFEYFSETQRNKGNFPGRFSGRQFSNSRSEMNVSTLELGDSALYLCASSLAPASGSGSYEQYFGPGTRLTVT.